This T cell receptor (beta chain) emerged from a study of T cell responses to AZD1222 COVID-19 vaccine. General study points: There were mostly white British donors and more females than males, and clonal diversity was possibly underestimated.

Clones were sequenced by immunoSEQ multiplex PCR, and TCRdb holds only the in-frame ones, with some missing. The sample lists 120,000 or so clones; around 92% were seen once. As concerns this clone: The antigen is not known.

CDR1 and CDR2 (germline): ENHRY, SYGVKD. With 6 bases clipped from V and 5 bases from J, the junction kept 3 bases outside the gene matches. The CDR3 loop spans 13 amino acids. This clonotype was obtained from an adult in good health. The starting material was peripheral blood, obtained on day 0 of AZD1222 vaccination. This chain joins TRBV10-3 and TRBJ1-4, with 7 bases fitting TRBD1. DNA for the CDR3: TGTGCCATCAGCGTGGGACAGAATGAAAAACTGTTTTTT. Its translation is CAISVGQNEKLFF.